Sequencing of this T cell receptor (beta chain) was carried out in a study of blood T cell repertoires in COVID-19. All enrollees were roughly 18 to 90 years old and from under 25 US areas. Germline CDR1 LNHNV, CDR2 YYDKDF (reference sequence). The length of the CDR3 is 13 residues. Trimming at V came to 1 base and at J to 12 bases, leaving 6 bases not matched to a gene. Sequencing was performed with immunoSEQ multiplex PCR; in TCRdb, only in-frame clones are kept and a portion is missing. This sample has about 250,000 clones, with roughly 90% found just once. Sequences were obtained from PBMCs or T cells enriched from blood (not recorded which). This chain connects TRBV15 to TRBJ1-5, with 7 bases fitting TRBD1. The sequence was obtained from a woman aged 25 to 39 with acute COVID-19. This CDR3 reads CATSRASGGRQHF. The CDR3 DNA follows: TGTGCCACCAGCAGAGCATCAGGGGGACGCCAGCATTTT.